The sequence of this T cell receptor beta chain was determined in a study of radiotherapy plus CTLA-4 blockade in lung cancer (dated 2018 in TCRdb). In the study overall: Among enrolled patients, approximately 19% had an objective response and 30% to 35% reached disease control. Study-wide findings and limitations: After treatment with radiotherapy and ipilimumab, TCR clones that originated in tumors expanded in peripheral blood. The strongest predictors of response, as reported, were early dynamic changes in blood T cell clones along with a rise in serum interferon-beta after radiation.

The method behind the library was the immunoSEQ multiplex PCR assay. TCRdb obtained this table from immuneACCESS and retained in-frame rearrangements with V and J assigned. These tables miss some clones; where compared with another copy, unresolved V genes account for less than half of the shortfall, and the remainder is unexplained. In this sample the table shows over 100,000 clones, about 80% of which occur a single time. Jointly, the top ten make up 3% to 4% of the sample. Focal radiation therapy combined with CTLA-4 blockade (ipilimumab) was tested in patients with chemo-refractory metastatic non-small-cell lung cancer. As for this clone: No antigen is known for it. No quality values exist for individual bases; no much larger clone is one base distant.

Sequences SGHRS (CDR1) and YFSETQ (CDR2) are obtained from the germline V gene. Germline trimming: 3 bases from V, 7 bases from J; junction bases outside gene matches: 5. The CDR3 goes from the cysteine to the phenylalanine over 16 residues. Only the CDR3 region is kept as DNA, spanning 48 bases read in frame from base 1. Sequences were derived from peripheral blood, sampled from a patient treated with radiotherapy plus ipilimumab. The rearrangement combines TRBV5-1 with TRBJ1-6; 12 nucleotides in the junction match TRBD1. This receptor was obtained from a human donor with non-small cell lung cancer that progressed on radiotherapy plus ipilimumab. Some clones in this sample may be carry-over from other donors' samples. The CDR3 amino acid sequence is: CASSSGTGGLNSPLHF. The DNA sequence is TGCGCCAGCAGCTCCGGGACAGGGGGCCTAAATTCACCCCTCCACTTT.